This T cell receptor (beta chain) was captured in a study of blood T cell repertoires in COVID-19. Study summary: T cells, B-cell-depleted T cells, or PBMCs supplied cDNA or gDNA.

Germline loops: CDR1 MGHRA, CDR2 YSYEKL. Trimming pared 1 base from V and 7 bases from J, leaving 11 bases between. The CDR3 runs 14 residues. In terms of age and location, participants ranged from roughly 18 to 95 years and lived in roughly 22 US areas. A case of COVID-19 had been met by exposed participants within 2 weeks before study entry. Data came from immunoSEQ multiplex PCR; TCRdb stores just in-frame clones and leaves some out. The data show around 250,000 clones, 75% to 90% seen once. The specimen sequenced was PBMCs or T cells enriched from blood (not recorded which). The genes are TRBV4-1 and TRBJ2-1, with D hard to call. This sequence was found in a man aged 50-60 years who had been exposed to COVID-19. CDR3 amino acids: CASSQVSSLNEQFF. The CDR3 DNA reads TGCGCCAGCAGCCAAGTAAGTTCCCTAAATGAGCAGTTCTTC.